What follows are 8 T cell receptor beta chains derived from one specimen sequenced in a study of human T cells and chemical hapten exposure. Sample time point: pre-sensitization, week 0. Indicated treatment: therapeutic diphenylcyclopropenone sensitization with weekly scalp DPC. TCRdb re-derived calls from the RACE reads in MiXCR, one entry per CDR3 protein. The table records 270,000 or so distinct CDR3 sequences, roughly 7.4% of them present only once. The specimen was whole blood, collected in connection with sensitization to the hapten diphenylcyclopropenone (DPC). These receptors were obtained from a man younger than 35 with alopecia areata. Some clones in this sample may be carry-over from other donors' samples.

J is TRBJ2-7 and V is TRBV10-3, with 9 nucleotides matching TRBD1. The V gene end was trimmed by 8 bases and the J gene end by 5 bases; junction bases not matched to a gene: 7. CDR1 and CDR2 (germline): ENHRY, SYGVKD. This CDR3 has 13 residues. DNA for the CDR3: TGTGCCATCTCCGGGACAGGGACCCACGAGCAGTACTTC. Translating gives CAISGTGTHEQYF.

J is TRBJ1-2 and V is TRBV29-1; D is possibly TRBD1 (5 bases). Trimming took off 7 bases at V and 7 bases at J, with 16 bases between the two ends. Per the germline V gene, CDR1 is SQVTM and CDR2 is ANQGSEA. The CDR3 consists of 12 residues. The CDR3 bases are TGCAGCGCAGAGTTAAACGGGGGTGGCTACACCTTC. Translated, it gives CSAELNGGGYTF. Together with reference TRBV29-1 and TRBJ1-2, the CDR3 gives the full variable domain: SAVISQKPSRDICQRGTSLTIQCQVDSQVTMMFWYRQQPGQSLTLIATANQGSEATYESGFVIDKFPISRPNLTFSTLTVSNMSPEDSSIYLCSAELNGGGYTFGSGTRLTVV.

The V call is TRBV2, the J call TRBJ2-7; D is unresolved. Germline lookup yields CDR1 SNHLY and CDR2 FYNNEI. The germline V and J ends were trimmed by 3 bases and 4 bases, with 10 bases remaining between them. The CDR3 is 13 amino acids. The CDR3 sequence: CASSEGLGYEQYV. The CDR3 DNA sequence: TGTGCCAGCAGTGAGGGTCTAGGTTACGAGCAGTACGTC.

This chain connects TRBV9 to TRBJ1-3, with TRBD1 matching over 10 bases. V gave up 4 bases and J gave up 0 bases; unmatched junction bases: 13. The CDR3 has 19 residues. Germline-derived CDR1 and CDR2 are SGDLS and YYNGEE. For the CDR3, the DNA is TGTGCCAGCAGCTACGATTCCGACAGGGGGCTCCTCTCTGGAAACACCATATATTTT. Its translation is CASSYDSDRGLLSGNTIYF.

The CDR3 loop is CASSERGVEYTDTQYF. The CDR3 DNA follows: TGTGCCAGCAGTGAAAGAGGGGTTGAGTATACAGATACGCAGTATTTT. The chain has TRBV25-1 and TRBJ2-3, with D perhaps assigned TRBD1 or TRBD2 (5 bases each). The CDR3 extends over 16 amino acids. Germline CDR1 and CDR2: MGHDK and SYGVNS. V was clipped by 2 bases and J by 3 bases, with 15 bases between them.

The CDR3 region has the DNA TGTGCCAGCAGGGATGACAGGGGCCCGAGTGAAGCTTTCTTT. This translates into CASRDDRGPSEAFF. The chain links TRBV12-3 or TRBV12-4 to TRBJ1-1, with TRBD1 matching 8 bases. V dropped 6 bases and J dropped 7; count of bases not matched to a gene: 10. This CDR3 has 14 amino acids.

The V and J genes are TRBV27 and TRBJ1-5; TRBD1 might be the D (6 bases). Trimming removed 5 bases from V and 6 bases from J, with 14 bases in between. CDR3 length equals 14 residues. The germline gives CDR1 MNHEY, CDR2 SMNVEV (reference sequence). The CDR3 region has the DNA TGTGCCAGCAGTACGGACAGTCGACTTCAGCCCCAGCATTTT. Its translation: CASSTDSRLQPQHF.

This chain connects TRBV12-3 or TRBV12-4 to TRBJ2-1; D gene uncertain. The CDR3 has 13 amino acids. Trimming pared 6 bases from V and 12 bases from J, leaving 18 bases between. This CDR3 is CASSISGVSGQFF. Here the CDR3 DNA reads TGTGCCAGCAGCATCTCTGGTGTGAGTGGGCAGTTCTTC.